The 18 T cell receptor beta chains given below trace back to one sample, sequenced in a study of blood T cells in healthy people across ages. PCR was performed a second time for about 7 to 11 cycles using a sample-barcoded 5' primer and a J-beta primer mix. One entry per CDR3 protein, called by TCRdb with MiXCR from the 5' RACE reads. In the table there are about 1.8 million distinct CDR3 sequences, about 49% of which are singletons. Sequenced material: blood. The receptors stem from a woman aged 40 to 55 in good health.

The chain combines TRBV7-2 with TRBJ1-2, with D possibly being TRBD1 (6 bases). This CDR3 spans 13 amino acids. Germline-derived CDR1 and CDR2 are SGHTA and FQGNSA. The V gene lost 5 bases and the J gene lost 8 bases, with 15 bases spanning the gap. The DNA for the CDR3 is TGTGCCAGCAGCCCGACCCAGGGGTTCGGCTACACCTTC. Translation: CASSPTQGFGYTF.

This clonotype has a handful of counts. The rearrangement uses TRBV12-5 and TRBJ2-5; D may be TRBD1 (6 bases). The CDR3 has 13 amino acids. Germline V gene sequence: CDR1 LGHNT, CDR2 FRNRAP. The germline V and J ends were trimmed by 2 bases and 3 bases, with 7 bases remaining between them. CDR3 region: CASGLSGEETQYF. CDR3 coding DNA: TGTGCTAGTGGTTTGTCAGGGGAAGAGACCCAGTACTTC. The full variable domain, in which reference TRBV12-5 and TRBJ2-5 provide the parts outside the CDR3, is DARVTQTPRHKVTEMGQEVTMRCQPILGHNTVFWYRQTMMQGLELLAYFRNRAPLDDSGMPKDRFSAEMPDATLATLKIQPSEPRDSAVYFCASGLSGEETQYFGPGTRLLVL.

This clonotype was counted many times. The J gene is TRBJ2-1, the V gene TRBV7-2; tentatively, D is TRBD1 (5 bases). The germline gives CDR1 SGHTA, CDR2 FQGNSA. There are 13 residues in the CDR3. V was cut by 4 bases and J by 10 bases, with 14 bases left in between. The CDR3 protein is CASSSQRGDEQFF. The CDR3 DNA reads as TGTGCCAGCAGCTCTCAAAGGGGTGACGAGCAGTTCTTC.

This rearrangement joins TRBV12-3 or TRBV12-4 to TRBJ1-1; D is possibly TRBD1 (6 bases). The V gene lost 5 bases and the J gene lost 2 bases, with 15 bases spanning the gap. This CDR3 has 15 residues. CDR3 nucleotide sequence: TGTGCCAGCAGTCCCAATACAGGGCCCAACACTGAAGCTTTCTTT. This sequence encodes CASSPNTGPNTEAFF.

The rearrangement joins TRBV5-1 to TRBJ2-7; D is possibly TRBD1 (9 bases). Germline CDR1 SGHRS, CDR2 YFSETQ. The CDR3 is made up of 16 amino acids. V gave up 0 bases and J gave up 3 bases, with 16 bases separating them. The chain's CDR3 is CASSLVLAGQGYEQYF. In DNA form, the CDR3 reads TGCGCCAGCAGCTTGGTATTAGCGGGACAGGGCTACGAGCAGTACTTC.

This clonotype has more than one count but fewer than ten. V and J are TRBV5-1 and TRBJ2-1; D may be TRBD2 (6 bases). Germline values: CDR1 SGHRS, CDR2 YFSETQ. Trimming took off 3 bases at V and 1 base at J, with 11 bases between the two ends. CDR3 length equals 15 residues. CDR3 amino acids: CASSSLAMSYNEQFF. The CDR3 DNA reads as TGCGCCAGCAGCTCCCTAGCGATGTCCTACAATGAGCAGTTCTTC.

The J gene is TRBJ1-1, the V gene TRBV14; D is unclear. The CDR3 sequence is 12 residues long. V lost 5 bases to trimming and J lost 4 bases, with 8 bases between them. The germline V gene has CDR1 SGHDN and CDR2 FVKESK. Here the CDR3 DNA reads TGTGCCAGCAGCATCGGGGTCACTGAAGCTTTCTTT. Protein: CASSIGVTEAFF.

The chain joins TRBV28 to TRBJ2-5; possibly TRBD1 for D (5 bases). From germline, CDR1 is MDHEN and CDR2 SYDVKM. V was trimmed by 6 bases and J by 11 bases, leaving 19 bases between them. CDR3 length: 13 residues. CDR3 protein: CASSSHRNNEQYF. The CDR3 coding sequence is TGTGCCAGCAGCTCCCACAGGAACAATGAGCAGTACTTC.

In this sample, this clonotype turned up a few times. V is TRBV6-5 and J is TRBJ2-4, with 8 bases lining up with TRBD1. CDR3 size: 15 residues. V gave up 6 bases and J gave up 0 bases; unmatched junction bases: 4. Germline assignment: CDR1 MNHEY and CDR2 SVGAGI. CDR3 nucleotides: TGTGCCAGCAGACCCGGACAGGGAGCCAAAAACATTCAGTACTTC. Its translation: CASRPGQGAKNIQYF.

The rearrangement uses TRBV4-2 and TRBJ2-7; D is perhaps TRBD2 (7 bases). The closer fit of TRBJ2-4 to the DNA end suggests the J call may be wrong. The CDR3 has 17 residues. Germline assignment: CDR1 LGHNA and CDR2 YNFKEQ. The DNA for the CDR3 is TGTGCCAGCAGCCACGAGTTGTGGGGGGGGCCCGAAAACATTCAGTACTTC. Its translation: CASSHELWGGPENIQYF.

The genes are TRBV20-1 and TRBJ2-3, with TRBD2 matching over 14 bases. CDR1 is DFQATT, CDR2 SNEGSKA, per germline (reference sequence). Trimming removed 6 bases from V and 10 bases from J; junction bases left unmatched: 9. CDR3 length: 14 residues. CDR3 region: CSALRLAGGIAQYF. CDR3 nucleotides: TGCAGTGCCCTCAGACTAGCGGGGGGGATAGCGCAGTATTTT.

In its sample, this clonotype was seen a few times. The chain employs TRBV5-1 and TRBJ2-5, with 7 bases matching TRBD2. The germline gives CDR1 SGHRS, CDR2 YFSETQ. The trim removed 3 bases at V and 5 bases at J, leaving 10 bases unmatched. The CDR3 is 15 amino acids. CDR3 DNA sequence: TGCGCCAGCAGCTCAGAGACACTAGCGCCGGAGACCCAGTACTTC. Translating gives CASSSETLAPETQYF.

This clonotype was seen a single time. One end of the junction varies from germline; a read error may be responsible. This sequence joins TRBV4-3 and TRBJ2-3; 7 positions match TRBD1. The length of the CDR3 is 16 residues. Germline loops: CDR1 LGHNA, CDR2 YSLEER. The CDR3 sequence: CTSSQIPGGYTDTQYF. The CDR3 DNA follows: TGCACCAGCAGCCAGATCCCAGGGGGATACACAGATACGCAGTATTTT.

The J gene is TRBJ1-1, the V gene TRBV12-3 or TRBV12-4; 8 bases align to TRBD1. The V gene end was trimmed by 6 bases and the J gene end by 6 bases; junction bases not matched to a gene: 12. CDR3 length: 15 residues. This chain's CDR3 is CASRFSAGGKAEAFF. The CDR3 nucleotides read TGTGCCAGCAGGTTCAGTGCAGGGGGCAAGGCTGAAGCTTTCTTT.

In this sample, this clonotype turned up a few times. This chain joins TRBV4-3 and TRBJ2-7, with 10 bases lining up with TRBD1. V lost 4 bases, J lost 2 bases, and 14 bases stayed unmatched. Germline CDR1 and CDR2: LGHNA and YSLEER. This CDR3 is 18 amino acids long. The CDR3 loop reads CASSRQVPGQGYTYEQYF. The CDR3 DNA reads as TGCGCCAGCAGCCGCCAAGTACCGGGACAGGGGTATACCTACGAGCAGTACTTC.

J is TRBJ2-3 and V is TRBV5-1, with D tentatively TRBD2 (6 bases). CDR3 size: 15 residues. The germline CDR1 and CDR2 sequences are SGHRS and YFSETQ. Trimming removed 3 bases from V and 1 base from J, with 12 bases in between. As DNA, the CDR3 is TGCGCCAGCAGCTGGGACGGGGGACGCACAGATACGCAGTATTTT. It translates to CASSWDGGRTDTQYF.

This clonotype has a handful of counts. The J gene is TRBJ2-5, the V gene TRBV20-1; 7 nucleotides align to TRBD1. This CDR3 is built from 12 residues. The germline V gene encodes CDR1 DFQATT and CDR2 SNEGSKA (reference sequence). J gave up 3 bases and V 6 bases, and 4 bases lay outside the gene matches. The DNA of the CDR3 is TGCAGTGCGGGTGGACAGGAAGAGACCCAGTACTTC. It yields the protein CSAGGQEETQYF.

The chain links TRBV7-8 to TRBJ2-3; D call uncertain. Looked up from germline, CDR1 is SGHVS and CDR2 is FQNEAQ. This CDR3 has 15 amino acids. V lost 5 bases to trimming and J lost 5 bases, with 17 bases between them. CDR3 sequence reads: CASSTKYPREDTQYF. CDR3 nucleotides: TGTGCCAGCAGCACGAAGTACCCTCGAGAAGATACGCAGTATTTT.